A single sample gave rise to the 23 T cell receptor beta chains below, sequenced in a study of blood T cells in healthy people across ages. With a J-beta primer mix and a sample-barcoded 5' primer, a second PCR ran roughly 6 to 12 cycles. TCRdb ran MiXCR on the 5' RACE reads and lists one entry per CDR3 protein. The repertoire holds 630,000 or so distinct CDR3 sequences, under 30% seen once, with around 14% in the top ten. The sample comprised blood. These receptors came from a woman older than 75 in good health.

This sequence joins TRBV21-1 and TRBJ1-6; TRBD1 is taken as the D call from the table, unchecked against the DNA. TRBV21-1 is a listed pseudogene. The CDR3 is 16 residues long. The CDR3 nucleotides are TGTGCCAGCAGCGGACTGGGGGACAGGGGCAATTCACCCCTCCACTTT. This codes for CASSGLGDRGNSPLHF.

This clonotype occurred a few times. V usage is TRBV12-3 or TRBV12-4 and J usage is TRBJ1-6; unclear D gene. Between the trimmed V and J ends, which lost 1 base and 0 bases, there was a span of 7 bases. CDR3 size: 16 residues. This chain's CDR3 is CASSLEGSSYNSPLHF. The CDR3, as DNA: TGTGCCAGCAGTTTAGAGGGAAGCTCCTATAATTCACCCCTCCACTTT.

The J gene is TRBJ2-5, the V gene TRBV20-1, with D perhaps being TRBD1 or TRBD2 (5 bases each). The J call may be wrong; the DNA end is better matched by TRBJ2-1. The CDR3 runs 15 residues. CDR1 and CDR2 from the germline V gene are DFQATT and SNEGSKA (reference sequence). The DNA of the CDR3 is TGCAGTGCTCATAATAGGGGAAGAGGGCAAGAGACCCAGTTCTTC. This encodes CSAHNRGRGQETQFF.

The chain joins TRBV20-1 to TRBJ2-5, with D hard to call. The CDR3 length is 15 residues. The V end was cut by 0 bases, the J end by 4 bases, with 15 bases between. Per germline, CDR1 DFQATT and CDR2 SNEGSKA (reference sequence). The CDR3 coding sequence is TGCAGTGCTAGAGATAGTAGGAGCCCCTTAGAGACCCAGTACTTC. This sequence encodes CSARDSRSPLETQYF.

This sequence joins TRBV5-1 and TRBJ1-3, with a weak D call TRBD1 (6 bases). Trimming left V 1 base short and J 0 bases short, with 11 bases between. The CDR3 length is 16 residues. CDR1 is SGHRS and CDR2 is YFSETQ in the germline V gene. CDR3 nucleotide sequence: TGCGCCAGCAGCTTGACTGGGACAAACTCTGGAAACACCATATATTTT. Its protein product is CASSLTGTNSGNTIYF.

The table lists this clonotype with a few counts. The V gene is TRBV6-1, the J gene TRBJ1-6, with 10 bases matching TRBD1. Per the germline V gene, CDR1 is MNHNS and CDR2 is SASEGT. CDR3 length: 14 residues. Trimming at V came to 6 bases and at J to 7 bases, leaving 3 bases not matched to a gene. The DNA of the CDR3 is TGTGCCAGCAGGGGGACAGGGGCCAATTCACCCCTCCACTTT. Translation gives CASRGTGANSPLHF.

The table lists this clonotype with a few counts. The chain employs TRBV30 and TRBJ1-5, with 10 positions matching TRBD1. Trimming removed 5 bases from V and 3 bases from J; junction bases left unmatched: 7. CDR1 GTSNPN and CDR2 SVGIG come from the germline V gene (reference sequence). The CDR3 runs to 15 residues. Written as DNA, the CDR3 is TGTGCCTGGGCCCGGACAGGGGGACCCAATCAGCCCCAGCATTTT. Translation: CAWARTGGPNQPQHF.

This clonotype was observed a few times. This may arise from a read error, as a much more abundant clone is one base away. DNA of the CDR3: TGTGCCATCAGTGTGGGCGGGGTTGAGGAGACCCAGTACTTC. Protein: CAISVGGVEETQYF. The chain combines TRBV10-3 with TRBJ2-7; possible D gene TRBD2, 6 bases. The end of the DNA fits TRBJ2-5 better, so the J call may be wrong. CDR1 and CDR2 (germline): ENHRY, SYGVKD. The CDR3 contains 14 residues.

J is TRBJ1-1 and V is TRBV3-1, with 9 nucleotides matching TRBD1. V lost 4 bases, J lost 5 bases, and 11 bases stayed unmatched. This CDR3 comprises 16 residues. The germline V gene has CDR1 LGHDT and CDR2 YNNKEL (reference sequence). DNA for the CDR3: TGTGCCAGCAGCCCGTACAGGGGGCGCATAAGAACTGAAGCTTTCTTT. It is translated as CASSPYRGRIRTEAFF.

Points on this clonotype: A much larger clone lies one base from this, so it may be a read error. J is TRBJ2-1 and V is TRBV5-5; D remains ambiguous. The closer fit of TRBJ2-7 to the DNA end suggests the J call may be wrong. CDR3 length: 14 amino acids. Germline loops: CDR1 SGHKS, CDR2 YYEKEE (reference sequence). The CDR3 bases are TGTGCCAGCAGCTTGGCCCCTGGCTACAATGAGCAGTACTTC. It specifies CASSLAPGYNEQYF.

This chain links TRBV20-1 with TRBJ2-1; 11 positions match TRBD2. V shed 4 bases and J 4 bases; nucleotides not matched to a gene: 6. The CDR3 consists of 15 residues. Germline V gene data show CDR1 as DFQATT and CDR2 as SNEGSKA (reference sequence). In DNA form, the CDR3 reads TGCAGTGCTACTACCGGGACTAGCGGTTACAATGAGCAGTTCTTC. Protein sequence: CSATTGTSGYNEQFF.

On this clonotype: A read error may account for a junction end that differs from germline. The CDR3 DNA sequence: TGTGCCGGCAGCTTAGTATTCGTGGCGACAGGCGTAAACAATGAGCAGTTCTTC. Translating it yields CAGSLVFVATGVNNEQFF. The gene calls are TRBV7-7 and TRBJ2-1; D is possibly TRBD1 (6 bases). This CDR3 has 18 residues. The V gene's germline CDR1 is SSHAT and CDR2 FNYEAQ (reference sequence).

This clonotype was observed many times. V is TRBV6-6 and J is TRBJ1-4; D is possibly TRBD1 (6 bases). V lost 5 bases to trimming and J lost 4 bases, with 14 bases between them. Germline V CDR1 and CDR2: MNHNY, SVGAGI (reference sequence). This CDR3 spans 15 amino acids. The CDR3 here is CASSTPGQHNEKLFF. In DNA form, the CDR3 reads TGTGCCAGCAGTACCCCCGGACAGCATAATGAAAAACTGTTTTTT.

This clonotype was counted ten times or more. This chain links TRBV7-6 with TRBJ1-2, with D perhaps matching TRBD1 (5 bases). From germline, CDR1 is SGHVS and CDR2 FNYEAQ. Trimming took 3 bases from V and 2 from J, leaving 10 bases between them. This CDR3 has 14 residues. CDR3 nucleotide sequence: TGTGCCAGCAGCTTGGAGGCAGGGAACTATGGCTACACCTTC. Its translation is CASSLEAGNYGYTF. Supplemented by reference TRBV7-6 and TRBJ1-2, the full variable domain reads GAGVSQSPRYKVTKRGQDVALRCDPISGHVSLYWYRQALGQGPEFLTYFNYEAQQDKSGLPNDRFSAERPEGSISTLTIQRTEQRDSAMYRCASSLEAGNYGYTFGSGTRLTVV.

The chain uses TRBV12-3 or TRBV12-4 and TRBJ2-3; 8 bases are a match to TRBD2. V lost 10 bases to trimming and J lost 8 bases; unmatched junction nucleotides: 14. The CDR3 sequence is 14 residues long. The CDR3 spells CAIGGAGAQATQYF. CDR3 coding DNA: TGTGCCATCGGCGGAGCGGGAGCGCAGGCTACGCAGTATTTT.

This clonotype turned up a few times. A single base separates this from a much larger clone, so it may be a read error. CDR3 loop: CASSPDGGKTQFF. CDR3 nucleotide sequence: TGTGCCAGCAGCCCGGACGGAGGAAAGACCCAGTTCTTC. The rearrangement joins TRBV5-5 to TRBJ2-1; TRBD2 is a possible D gene (5 bases). Trimming stripped 4 bases from V and 13 bases from J, with 18 bases between. Germline V gene sequence: CDR1 SGHKS, CDR2 YYEKEE (reference sequence). The CDR3 is 13 amino acids.

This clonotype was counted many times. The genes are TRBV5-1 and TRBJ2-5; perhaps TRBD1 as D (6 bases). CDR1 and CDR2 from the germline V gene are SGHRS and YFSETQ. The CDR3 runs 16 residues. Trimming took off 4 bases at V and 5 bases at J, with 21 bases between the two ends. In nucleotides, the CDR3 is TGCGCCAGCAGCACATACTTACAGGGTTCGGAGGAGACCCAGTACTTC. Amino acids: CASSTYLQGSEETQYF. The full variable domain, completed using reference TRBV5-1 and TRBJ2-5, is KAGVTQTPRYLIKTRGQQVTLSCSPISGHRSVSWYQQTPGQGLQFLFEYFSETQRNKGNFPGRFSGRQFSNSRSEMNVSTLELGDSALYLCASSTYLQGSEETQYFGPGTRLLVL.

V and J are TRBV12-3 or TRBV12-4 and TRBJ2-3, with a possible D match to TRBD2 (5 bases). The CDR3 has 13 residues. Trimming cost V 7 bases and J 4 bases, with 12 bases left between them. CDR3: CASTGARADTQYF. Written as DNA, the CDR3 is TGTGCCAGCACCGGAGCGAGGGCAGATACGCAGTATTTT.

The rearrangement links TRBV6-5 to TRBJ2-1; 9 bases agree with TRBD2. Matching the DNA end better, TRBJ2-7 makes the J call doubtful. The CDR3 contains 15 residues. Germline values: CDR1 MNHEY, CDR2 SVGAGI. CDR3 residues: CASRFIAGAYNEQYF. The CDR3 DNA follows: TGTGCCAGCCGCTTCATAGCGGGGGCCTACAATGAGCAGTACTTC.

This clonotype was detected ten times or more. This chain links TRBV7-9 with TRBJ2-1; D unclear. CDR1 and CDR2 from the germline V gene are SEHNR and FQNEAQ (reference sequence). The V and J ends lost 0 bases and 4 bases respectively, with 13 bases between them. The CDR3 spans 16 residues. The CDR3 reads CASSLAGNALYNEQFF. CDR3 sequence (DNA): TGTGCCAGCAGCTTAGCGGGGAACGCTCTATACAATGAGCAGTTCTTC. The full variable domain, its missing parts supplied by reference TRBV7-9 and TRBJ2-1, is DTGVSQNPRHKITKRGQNVTFRCDPISEHNRLYWYRQTLGQGPEFLTYFQNEAQLEKSRLLSDRFSAERPKGSFSTLEIQRTEQGDSAMYLCASSLAGNALYNEQFFGPGTRLTVL.

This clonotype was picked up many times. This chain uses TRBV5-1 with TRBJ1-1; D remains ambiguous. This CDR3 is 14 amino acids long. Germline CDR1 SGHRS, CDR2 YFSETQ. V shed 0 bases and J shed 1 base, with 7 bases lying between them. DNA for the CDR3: TGCGCCAGCAGCTTGGGTGACCCGAACACTGAAGCTTTCTTT. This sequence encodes CASSLGDPNTEAFF.

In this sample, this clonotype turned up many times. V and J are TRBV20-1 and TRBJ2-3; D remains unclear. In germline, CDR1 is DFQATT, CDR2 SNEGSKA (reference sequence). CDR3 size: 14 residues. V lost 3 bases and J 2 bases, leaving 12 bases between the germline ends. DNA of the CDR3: TGCAGTGCTAGGGGTACTTGGGTCACAGATACGCAGTATTTT. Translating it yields CSARGTWVTDTQYF.

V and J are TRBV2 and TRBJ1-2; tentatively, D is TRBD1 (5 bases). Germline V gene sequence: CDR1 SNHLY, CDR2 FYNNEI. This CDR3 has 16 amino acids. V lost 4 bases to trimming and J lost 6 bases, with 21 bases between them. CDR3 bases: TGTGCCAGCAGTGCCGCCAGGGATCGCCCAGCGCATGGCTACACCTTC. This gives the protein CASSAARDRPAHGYTF.